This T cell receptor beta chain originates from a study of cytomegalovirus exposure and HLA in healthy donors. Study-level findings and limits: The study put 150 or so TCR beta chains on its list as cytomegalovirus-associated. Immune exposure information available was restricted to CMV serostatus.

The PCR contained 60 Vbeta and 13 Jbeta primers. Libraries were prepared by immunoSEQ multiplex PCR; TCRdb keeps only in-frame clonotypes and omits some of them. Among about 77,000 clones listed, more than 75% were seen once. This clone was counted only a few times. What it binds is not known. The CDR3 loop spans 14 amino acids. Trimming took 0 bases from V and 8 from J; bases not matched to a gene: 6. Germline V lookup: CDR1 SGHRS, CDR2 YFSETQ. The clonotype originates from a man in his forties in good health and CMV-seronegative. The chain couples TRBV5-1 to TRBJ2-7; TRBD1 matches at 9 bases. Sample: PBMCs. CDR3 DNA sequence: TGCGCCAGCAGCTTGGAAGGGACAGGGAATCAGCAGTACTTC. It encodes CASSLEGTGNQQYF.